This is a list of T cell receptor beta chains from one sample in a study of blood T cell repertoires in COVID-19. Only in-frame clones appear in the TCRdb table, and some are missing; sequencing was by immunoSEQ multiplex PCR. This table has under 250,000 clones, 80% to 90% appearing once. The specimen was peripheral blood. The source is a man between 45 and 60 years old with active or convalescent COVID-19. CDR3s include the opening cysteine and the closing phenylalanine or tryptophan. The D gene is left open where the match is weak. Some rows mark clone size as missing; the rest say once, few, many or name a class of expanded clone.

>TRBD2|many|TRBV7-3|TRBJ2-7
TGTGCCAGCAGCTTAACGGGCGGGAGTGACGAGCAGTACTTC
CASSLTGGSDEQYF
>TRBD1|few|TRBV12-5|TRBJ2-7
TGTGCTAGTGGACTTTCGGGACAGGGCATCGACGAGCAGTACTTC
CASGLSGQGIDEQYF
>TRBD1|-|TRBV11-3|TRBJ1-1
TGTGCCAGCAGCTACGGACAGGGGGAGGCTTTCTTT
CASSYGQGEAFF
>-|few|TRBV5-4|TRBJ2-3
TGTGCCAGCAGCTTGGGTCGCGGAACTCAACGGGCAGATACGCAGTATTTT
CASSLGRGTQRADTQYF
>-|-|TRBV24-1|TRBJ2-2
TGTGCCACCAGCAGGGGAAGGGGCACCGGGGAGCTGTTTTTT
CATSRGRGTGELFF
>TRBD2|-|TRBV10-1|TRBJ2-1
TGCGCCAGCAGTCCCCTTTGGACTAGCGGGCCAGACAATGAGCAGTTCTTC
CASSPLWTSGPDNEQFF
>-|-|TRBV6-6|TRBJ2-1
TGTGCCAGCAGTTACGAAGGCAGGGCTTGGGGCAATGAGCAGTTCTTC
CASSYEGRAWGNEQFF
>TRBD1|-|TRBV7-9|TRBJ1-3
TGTGCCAGCAGCCCCAAGGGGGCATCTGGAAACACCATATATTTT
CASSPKGASGNTIYF
>-|-|TRBV5-1|TRBJ1-1
TGCGCCAGCAGCTTGCTCCCGGGACTTCTGAACACTGAAGCTTTCTTT
CASSLLPGLLNTEAFF
>-|-|TRBV11-3|TRBJ2-7
TGTGCCAGCAGCTTAGATGGGGGACAAGGTGAGGAGCAGTACTTC
CASSLDGGQGEEQYF